The T cell receptor (beta chain) described here comes from a study of cytomegalovirus exposure and HLA in healthy donors (dated by TCRdb to about 2017). For the wider study: According to a later analysis, one platform produced both the 100 to 150 validation repertoires and the 700 or so repertoires of the first cohort. The study aimed to test whether signatures of past pathogen exposure could be identified by cataloging public T cell receptors. In addition to the first cohort of 650 to 750 subjects, a separate validation cohort of approximately 120 different subjects was used. High-throughput TCR immunosequencing, statistical association of individual TCRs with disease status, and machine learning were combined to predict cytomegalovirus infection status.

V loses 4 bases of germline sequence and J loses 6 bases, and the interval between the two ends is 10 bases. The germline V gene gives CDR1 as MNHNS and CDR2 as SASEGT. The CDR3 covers 13 residues, taking in both the cysteine and the phenylalanine. Left in the record is the CDR3 DNA by itself, 39 bases read in frame from the first base. Broad study findings and their caveats: In a later analysis, TCRs clustered in the first cohort were found to also tend to co-occur in the 130 or so validation repertoires, with approximately 95% of cluster scores above 0. In the study, some 180 TCR beta chains were listed as associated with cytomegalovirus. In vitro tests confirmed that a few of the cytomegalovirus-associated TCR beta chains recognize cytomegalovirus antigens. The validation cohort had no HLA typing available for a later analysis, so co-occurrence within that cohort was assessed over all 120 or so repertoires. Most TCR sequences were seen in very few donors, while some public TCRs were found in many individuals. According to the authors, the approach could potentially be generalized to other disease states and immunological phenotypes. The classifier was reported to diagnose cytomegalovirus status with high specificity and sensitivity in both the original and validation cohorts.

Libraries were built with the immunoSEQ multiplex PCR assay. Per the original workflow: A statistical classification framework was built to diagnose cytomegalovirus status from the catalog of TCR beta chain sequences. This is the immuneACCESS table as TCRdb keeps it, with only in-frame sequences that have V and J called. A part of the clones is gone; compared with another copy, unresolved V genes explain less than half, and the rest is unexplained. V, J and clone size were drawn from that table, and D and trimming were deduced from the DNA. The sample table shows 250,000 to 300,000 clones, and nearly 90% are seen once. Under 0.4% of the sample comes from the top ten. Separate from the roughly 660-subject first cohort, the validation cohort of about 120 subjects was the group to which the donors belonged. In regard to this clone: Its antigen is currently not known. No quality values exist for individual bases; no much larger clone is one base distant.

The sample taken for sequencing was PBMCs. This clonotype was obtained from a woman between 18 and 29 years old in good health and CMV-seronegative. The rearranged chain carries TRBV6-1 and TRBJ2-1, with the D gene uncertain. The CDR3 is CASSGAEFNEQFF. The nucleotide sequence reads as follows: TGTGCCAGCAGTGGGGCAGAATTCAATGAGCAGTTCTTC.